Included here is one TCR beta chain sequence, with context. The antigen is unknown. Amplification of TCR beta used genomic DNA extracted from peripheral blood. The data derive from a study of T cell repertoires in aging, cancer and after chemotherapy. Turning to the study itself: Chronic lymphocytic leukemia patients on fludarabine- or bendamustine-based regimens gave paired samples before and after chemotherapy.

The CDR3 consists of 11 residues. Trimming stripped 0 bases from V and 8 bases from J, with 7 bases between. Germline V gene data show CDR1 as SQVTM and CDR2 as ANQGSEA. Rearranged V-D-J TRB sequences were amplified with a mixed TRB-A/B primer pool. TCRdb processed the multiplex PCR reads anew with MiXCR; each CDR3 protein has one entry. The table lists some 2,400 distinct CDR3 sequences, 50% to 65% of them singletons. Overall study results and limits: Lymphoid organ infiltration in hematological cancer patients may impair thymic emigration or peripheral T cell expansion. Untreated cancer patients had significantly lower blood TCR diversity than age-matched healthy donors.

The genes are TRBV29-1 and TRBJ1-1; no clear D. This clonotype was obtained from a human donor with a blood cancer. The material sequenced was blood. This CDR3 reads CSVEEGNEAFF. The DNA for the CDR3 is TGCAGCGTTGAAGAGGGGAACGAAGCTTTCTTT.